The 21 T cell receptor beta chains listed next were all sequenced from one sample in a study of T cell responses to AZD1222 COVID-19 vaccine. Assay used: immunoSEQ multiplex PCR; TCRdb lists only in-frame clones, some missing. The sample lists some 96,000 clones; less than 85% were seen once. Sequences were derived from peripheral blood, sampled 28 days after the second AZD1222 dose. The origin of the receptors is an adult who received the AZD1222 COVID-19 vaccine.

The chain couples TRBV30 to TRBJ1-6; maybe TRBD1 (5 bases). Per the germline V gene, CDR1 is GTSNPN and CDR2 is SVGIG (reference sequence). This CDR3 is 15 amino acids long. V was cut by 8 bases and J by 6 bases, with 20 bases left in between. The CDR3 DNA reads TGTGCCGGGACGACCGGGGTTTATCTTAATTCACCCCTCCACTTT. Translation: CAGTTGVYLNSPLHF.

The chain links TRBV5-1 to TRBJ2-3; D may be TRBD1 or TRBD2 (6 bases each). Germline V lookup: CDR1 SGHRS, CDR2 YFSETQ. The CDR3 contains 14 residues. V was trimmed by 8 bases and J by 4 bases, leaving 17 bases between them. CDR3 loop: CASLEGGPADTQYF. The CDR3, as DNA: TGCGCCAGTCTTGAGGGGGGCCCCGCAGATACGCAGTATTTT.

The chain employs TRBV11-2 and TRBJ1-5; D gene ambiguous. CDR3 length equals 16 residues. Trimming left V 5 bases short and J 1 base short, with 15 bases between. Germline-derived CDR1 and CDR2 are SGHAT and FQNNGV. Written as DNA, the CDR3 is TGTGCCAGCAGCCCGGACGGCCATATGAGCAATCAGCCCCAGCATTTT. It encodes CASSPDGHMSNQPQHF.

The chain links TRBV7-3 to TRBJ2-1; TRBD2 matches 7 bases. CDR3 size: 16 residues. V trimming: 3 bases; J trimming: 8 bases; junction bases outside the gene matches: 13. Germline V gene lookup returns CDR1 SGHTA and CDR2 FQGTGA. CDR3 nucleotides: TGTGCCAGCAGCTTGGGAGGGGTAAACATCTTCGATGAGCAGTTCTTC. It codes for CASSLGGVNIFDEQFF.

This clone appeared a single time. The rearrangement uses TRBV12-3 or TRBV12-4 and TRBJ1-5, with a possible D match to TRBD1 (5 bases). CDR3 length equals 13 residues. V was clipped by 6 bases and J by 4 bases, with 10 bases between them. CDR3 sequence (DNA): TGTGCCAGCAGCCTGGACAATAATCAGCCCCAGCATTTT. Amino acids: CASSLDNNQPQHF.

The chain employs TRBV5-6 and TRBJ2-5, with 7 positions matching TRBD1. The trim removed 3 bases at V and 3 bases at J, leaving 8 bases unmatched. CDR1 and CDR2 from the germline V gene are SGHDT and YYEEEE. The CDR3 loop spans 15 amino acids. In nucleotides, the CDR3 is TGTGCCAGCAGCTACCTAGGACAGGTAGAAGAGACCCAGTACTTC. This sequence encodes CASSYLGQVEETQYF. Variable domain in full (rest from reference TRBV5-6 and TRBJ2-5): DAGVTQSPTHLIKTRGQQVTLRCSPKSGHDTVSWYQQALGQGPQFIFQYYEEEERQRGNFPDRFSGHQFPNYSSELNVNALLLGDSALYLCASSYLGQVEETQYFGPGTRLLVL.

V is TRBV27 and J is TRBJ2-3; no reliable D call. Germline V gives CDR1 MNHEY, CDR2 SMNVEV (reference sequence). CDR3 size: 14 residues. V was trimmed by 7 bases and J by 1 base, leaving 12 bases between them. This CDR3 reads CASTFVGGTDTQYF. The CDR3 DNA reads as TGTGCCAGCACTTTTGTTGGGGGCACAGATACGCAGTATTTT.

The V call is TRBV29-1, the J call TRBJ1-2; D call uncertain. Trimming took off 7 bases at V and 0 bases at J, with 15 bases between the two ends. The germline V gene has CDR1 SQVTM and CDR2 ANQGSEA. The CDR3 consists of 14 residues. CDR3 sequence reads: CSATGGNSNYGYTF. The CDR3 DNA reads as TGCAGCGCCACGGGAGGGAATTCTAACTATGGCTACACCTTC.

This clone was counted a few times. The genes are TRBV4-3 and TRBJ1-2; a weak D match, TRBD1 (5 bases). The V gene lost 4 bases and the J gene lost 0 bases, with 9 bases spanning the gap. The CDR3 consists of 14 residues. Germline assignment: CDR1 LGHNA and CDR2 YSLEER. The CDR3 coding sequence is TGCGCCAGCAGCCCAGGGCTTTCTAACTATGGCTACACCTTC. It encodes CASSPGLSNYGYTF.

The CDR3 here is CASSPRPAGAQETQYF. The CDR3 DNA follows: TGTGCCAGCAGCCCGAGGCCAGCGGGAGCGCAAGAGACCCAGTACTTC. The chain combines TRBV5-4 with TRBJ2-5; 8 bases line up with TRBD2. J lost 2 bases, V lost 4 bases, and 10 bases had no gene match. CDR3 length equals 16 residues. CDR1 is SGHNT and CDR2 is YYREEE in the germline V gene (reference sequence).

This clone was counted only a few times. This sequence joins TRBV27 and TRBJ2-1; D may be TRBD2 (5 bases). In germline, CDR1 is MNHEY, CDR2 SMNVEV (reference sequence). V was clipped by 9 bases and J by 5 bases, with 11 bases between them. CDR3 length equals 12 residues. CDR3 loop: CASSPGNNEQFF. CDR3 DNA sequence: TGTGCCAGTAGTCCCGGGAACAATGAGCAGTTCTTC.

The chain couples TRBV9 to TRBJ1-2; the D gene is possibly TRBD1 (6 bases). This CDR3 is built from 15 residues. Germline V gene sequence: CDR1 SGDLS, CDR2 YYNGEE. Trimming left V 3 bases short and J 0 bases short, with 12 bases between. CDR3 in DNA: TGTGCCAGCAGCGCCGCGACAGGAGCTAACTATGGCTACACCTTC. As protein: CASSAATGANYGYTF.

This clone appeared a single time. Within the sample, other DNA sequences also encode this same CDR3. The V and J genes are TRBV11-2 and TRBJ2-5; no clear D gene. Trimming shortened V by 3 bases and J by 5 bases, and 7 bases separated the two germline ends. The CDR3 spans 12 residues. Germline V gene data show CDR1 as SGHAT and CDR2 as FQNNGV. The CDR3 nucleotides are TGTGCCAGCAGCTTGGCGCAGGAGACCCAGTACTTC. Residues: CASSLAQETQYF. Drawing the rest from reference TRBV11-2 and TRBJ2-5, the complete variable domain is EAGVAQSPRYKIIEKRQSVAFWCNPISGHATLYWYQQILGQGPKLLIQFQNNGVVDDSQLPKDRFSAERLKGVDSTLKIQPAKLEDSAVYLCASSLAQETQYFGPGTRLLVL.

The CDR3 spells CASSEFARAPQHF. The CDR3 coding sequence is TGTGCCAGCAGTGAATTCGCCAGGGCGCCCCAGCATTTT. The chain couples TRBV2 to TRBJ1-5; D is possibly TRBD1 (5 bases). The length of the CDR3 is 13 residues. Germline V gene data show CDR1 as SNHLY and CDR2 as FYNNEI. The V end lost 2 bases, the J end lost 9 bases, and 11 bases lay between the germline ends. Variable domain in full (rest from reference TRBV2 and TRBJ1-5): EPEVTQTPSHQVTQMGQEVILRCVPISNHLYFYWYRQILGQKVEFLVSFYNNEISEKSEIFDDQFSVERPDGSNFTLKIRSTKLEDSAMYFCASSEFARAPQHFGDGTRLSIL.

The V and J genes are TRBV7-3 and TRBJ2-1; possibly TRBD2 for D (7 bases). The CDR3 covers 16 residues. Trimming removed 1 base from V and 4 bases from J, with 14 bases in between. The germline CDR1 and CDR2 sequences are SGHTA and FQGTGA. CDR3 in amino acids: CASSLNGGAPYNEQFF. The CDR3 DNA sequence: TGTGCCAGCAGCTTAAATGGGGGGGCCCCATACAATGAGCAGTTCTTC.

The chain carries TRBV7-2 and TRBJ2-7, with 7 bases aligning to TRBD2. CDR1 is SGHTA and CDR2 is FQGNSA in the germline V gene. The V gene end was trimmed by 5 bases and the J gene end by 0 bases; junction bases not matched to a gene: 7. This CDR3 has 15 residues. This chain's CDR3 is CASSRGGGSSYEQYF. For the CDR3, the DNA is TGTGCCAGCAGCCGTGGGGGGGGAAGCTCCTACGAGCAGTACTTC.

CDR3 sequence (DNA): TGTGCCAGCAGCTCCTTCGCTCGGACGGGCACCTACGAGCAGTACTTC. It yields the protein CASSSFARTGTYEQYF. The chain couples TRBV3-1 (or the pseudogene TRBV3-2) to TRBJ2-7, with D unresolved. Trimming removed 5 bases from V and 2 bases from J, with 19 bases in between. CDR3 length equals 16 residues. In germline, CDR1 is LGHDT, CDR2 YNNKEL (reference sequence).

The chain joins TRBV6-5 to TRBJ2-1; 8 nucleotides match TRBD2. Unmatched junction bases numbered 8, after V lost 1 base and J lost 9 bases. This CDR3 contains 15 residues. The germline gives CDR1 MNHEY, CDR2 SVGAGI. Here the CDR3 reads CASSYFQRGIPEQFF. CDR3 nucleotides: TGTGCCAGCAGTTACTTCCAGCGGGGGATTCCTGAGCAGTTCTTC.

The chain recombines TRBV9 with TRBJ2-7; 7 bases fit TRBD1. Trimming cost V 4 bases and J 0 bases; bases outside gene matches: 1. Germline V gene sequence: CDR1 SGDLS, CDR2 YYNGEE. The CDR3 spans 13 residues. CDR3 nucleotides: TGTGCCAGCAGCCCAGGGGGCTCCTACGAGCAGTACTTC. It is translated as CASSPGGSYEQYF.

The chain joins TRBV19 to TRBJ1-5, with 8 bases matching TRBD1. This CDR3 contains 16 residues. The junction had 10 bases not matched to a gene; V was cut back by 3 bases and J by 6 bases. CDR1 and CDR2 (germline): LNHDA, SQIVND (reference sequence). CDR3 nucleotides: TGTGCCAGTAGTATTTTGTCCAGGGGGCACGGTCAGCCCCAGCATTTT. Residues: CASSILSRGHGQPQHF.

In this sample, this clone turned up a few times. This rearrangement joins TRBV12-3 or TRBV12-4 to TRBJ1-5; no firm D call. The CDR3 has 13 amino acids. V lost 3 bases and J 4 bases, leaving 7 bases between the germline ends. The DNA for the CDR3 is TGTGCCAGCAGTTTGGCAGAAAATCAGCCCCAGCATTTT. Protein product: CASSLAENQPQHF.